This T cell receptor (beta chain) stems from a study of monozygotic twins with inflammatory bowel disease. CDR3 length: 15 residues. CDR1 is SGHTA and CDR2 is FQGNSA in the germline V gene. TCRdb reprocessed the 5' RACE reads and reports one entry per CDR3 protein, with no DNA. This repertoire includes about 160,000 distinct CDR3 sequences. Input material: blood. The TCR originated in a human donor with ulcerative colitis or Crohn's disease, or a healthy co-twin of an affected twin (not recorded which). The chain uses TRBV7-2 and TRBJ2-7; without DNA, the TCRdb call of TRBD1 cannot be checked. CDR3 sequence: CASSLNPGQGCEQYF.